Below, 13 T cell receptor beta chains from the same sample are listed, as sequenced in a study of blood T cell repertoires in COVID-19 (dated by TCRdb to the early 2020s). The library came from the immunoSEQ multiplex PCR assay. Sourced from immuneACCESS, this table was stored by TCRdb with only in-frame sequences that have V and J called. A share of the clones is absent; for the studies checked, an unresolved V gene accounts for under half, and the remainder has no known explanation. The table for this sample lists about 69,000 clones; roughly 90% of them were counted only once. Approximately 5.8% of the sample is held by the ten biggest clonotypes. Material: peripheral blood. These receptors were obtained from a man in his fifties with acute or convalescent COVID-19.

The chain joins TRBV4-1 to TRBJ1-1; D unresolved. This CDR3 has 16 amino acids. Per the germline V gene, CDR1 is MGHRA and CDR2 is YSYEKL. The V end was cut by 1 base, the J end by 4 bases, with 16 bases between. As DNA, the CDR3 is TGCGCCAGCAGCCAAGGGAGGGAGGGTATAGGCACTGAAGCTTTCTTT. Translating gives CASSQGREGIGTEAFF.

J is TRBJ2-7 and V is TRBV2; 9 bases line up with TRBD1. Unmatched junction bases numbered 8, after V lost 5 bases and J lost 12 bases. Germline-derived CDR1 and CDR2 are SNHLY and FYNNEI. There are 12 residues in the CDR3. The CDR3, as DNA: TGTGCCAGCAGTTGGACAGGGGAAGCGAGGTACTTC. Its translation: CASSWTGEARYF.

This chain joins TRBV7-2 and TRBJ1-1; a weak D match, TRBD1 (5 bases). V gave up 4 bases and J gave up 3 bases, with 12 bases separating them. CDR3 length equals 14 residues. Germline values: CDR1 SGHTA, CDR2 FQGNSA. CDR3 amino acids: CASSSSGGYTEAFF. The CDR3 DNA sequence: TGTGCCAGCAGCTCGTCCGGGGGATACACTGAAGCTTTCTTT.

The chain recombines TRBV29-1 with TRBJ2-7; 8 positions agree with TRBD1. This CDR3 region has 14 residues. J lost 0 bases, V lost 6 bases, and 7 bases had no gene match. CDR1 is SQVTM and CDR2 is ANQGSEA in the germline V gene. In DNA, the CDR3 is TGCAGCGTGAGAACAGGACAGGGCTCCTACGAGCAGTACTTC. Translated: CSVRTGQGSYEQYF.

The chain has TRBV2 and TRBJ2-7, with D unresolved. The V end was cut by 2 bases, the J end by 4 bases, with 15 bases between. The CDR3 has 15 residues. In germline, CDR1 is SNHLY, CDR2 FYNNEI. The CDR3 DNA reads as TGTGCCAGCAGTGAAATGAAACTAACTCCTTACGAGCAGTACTTC. Translated: CASSEMKLTPYEQYF.

This sequence joins TRBV7-2 and TRBJ2-1; TRBD2 is a possible D gene (6 bases). CDR3 size: 14 residues. CDR1 and CDR2 from the germline V gene are SGHTA and FQGNSA. Trimming left V 6 bases short and J 1 base short, with 10 bases between. The DNA for the CDR3 is TGTGCCAGCAGGGGAGGTTCATCCTACAATGAGCAGTTCTTC. This codes for CASRGGSSYNEQFF.

The V call is TRBV10-2, the J call TRBJ2-3; maybe TRBD1 (6 bases). This CDR3 has 13 residues. Germline V gives CDR1 WSHSY, CDR2 SAAADI. Trimming removed 8 bases at V and 8 bases at J, with 17 bases between. CDR3 nucleotides: TGCGCCAGCCTAATGGGGGCTGGGAGTACGCAGTATTTT. Protein product: CASLMGAGSTQYF.

This clone was recorded only once. This chain links TRBV6-6 with TRBJ2-7; 7 bases are a match to TRBD1. The CDR3 totals 16 residues. V was clipped by 2 bases and J by 2 bases; unmatched bases: 9. Germline V gene sequence: CDR1 MNHNY, CDR2 SVGAGI (reference sequence). The CDR3 spells CASSYNRDRATYEQYF. The CDR3, as DNA: TGTGCCAGCAGTTACAACCGCGACAGGGCTACCTACGAGCAGTACTTC.

The chain couples TRBV28 to TRBJ1-3; weak D call: TRBD1 (6 bases). V was shortened by 5 bases and J by 2 bases, with 19 bases between the two germline ends. Looked up from germline, CDR1 is MDHEN and CDR2 is SYDVKM. CDR3 length equals 17 residues. The CDR3 region has the DNA TGTGCCAGCAGTCCCATCGGGGGGGCCGCACCTGGAAACACCATATATTTT. This translates into CASSPIGGAAPGNTIYF.

The V and J genes are TRBV10-3 and TRBJ2-3; tentative D call: TRBD1 (6 bases). V was clipped by 3 bases and J by 1 base, with 20 bases between them. The CDR3 has 18 residues. Germline CDR1 is ENHRY and CDR2 is SYGVKD. CDR3 sequence reads: CAISESVMGAIGTDTQYF. The CDR3 DNA follows: TGTGCCATCAGTGAATCGGTCATGGGGGCTATCGGCACAGATACGCAGTATTTT.

This clone was seen only once. The chain carries TRBV5-6 and TRBJ1-4; D perhaps matches TRBD1 (6 bases). Germline lookup yields CDR1 SGHDT and CDR2 YYEEEE. CDR3 length: 15 residues. Trimming cost V 1 base and J 8 bases, with 15 bases left between them. The CDR3 region is CASSLRTGHREKLFF. In nucleotides, the CDR3 is TGTGCCAGCAGCTTGCGTACAGGGCATAGGGAAAAACTGTTTTTT. Drawing the rest from reference TRBV5-6 and TRBJ1-4, the complete variable domain is DAGVTQSPTHLIKTRGQQVTLRCSPKSGHDTVSWYQQALGQGPQFIFQYYEEEERQRGNFPDRFSGHQFPNYSSELNVNALLLGDSALYLCASSLRTGHREKLFFGSGTQLSVL.

The chain uses TRBV9 and TRBJ2-5, with TRBD1 identical over 10 bases. Germline lookup yields CDR1 SGDLS and CDR2 YYNGEE. With 4 bases clipped from V and 0 bases from J, the junction kept 12 bases outside the gene matches. This CDR3 contains 18 residues. CDR3 sequence: CASSRTGQGVFNQETQYF. The CDR3 DNA is TGTGCCAGCAGCCGCACAGGACAGGGGGTTTTTAACCAAGAGACCCAGTACTTC.

This clone is termed medium-sized. V usage is TRBV3-1 (or the pseudogene TRBV3-2) and J usage is TRBJ2-5, with TRBD2 matching over 8 bases. Germline loops: CDR1 LGHDT, CDR2 YNNKEL (reference sequence). There are 14 residues in the CDR3. With 5 bases clipped from V and 5 bases from J, the junction kept 7 bases outside the gene matches. The CDR3 sequence is CASSSSGLGETQYF. DNA for the CDR3: TGTGCCAGCAGCTCCTCGGGACTAGGGGAGACCCAGTACTTC.